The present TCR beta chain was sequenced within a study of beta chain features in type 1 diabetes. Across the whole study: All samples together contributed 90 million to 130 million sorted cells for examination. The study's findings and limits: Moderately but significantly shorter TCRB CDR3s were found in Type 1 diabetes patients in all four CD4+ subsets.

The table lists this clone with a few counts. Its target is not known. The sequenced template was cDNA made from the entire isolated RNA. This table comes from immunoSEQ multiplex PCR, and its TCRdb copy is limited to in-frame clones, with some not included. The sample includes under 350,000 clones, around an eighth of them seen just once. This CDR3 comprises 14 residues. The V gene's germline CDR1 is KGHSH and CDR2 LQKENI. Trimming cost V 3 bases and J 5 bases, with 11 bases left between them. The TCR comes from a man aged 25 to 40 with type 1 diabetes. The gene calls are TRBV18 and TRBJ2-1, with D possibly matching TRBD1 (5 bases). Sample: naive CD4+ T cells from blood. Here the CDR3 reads CASSPFRQNNEQFF. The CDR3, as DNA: TGTGCCAGCTCACCGTTTCGACAGAACAATGAGCAGTTCTTC. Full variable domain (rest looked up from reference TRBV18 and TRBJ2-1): NAGVMQNPRHLVRRRGQEARLRCSPMKGHSHVYWYRQLPEEGLKFMVYLQKENIIDESGMPKERFSAEFPKEGPSILRIQQVVRGDSAAYFCASSPFRQNNEQFFGPGTRLTVL.